These T cell receptor beta chains were read from a single sample in a study of technical replicates of blood from a handful of donors. Sequencing used immunoSEQ multiplex PCR; TCRdb keeps in-frame clones, though not all of them. This sample has 30,000 to 40,000 clones; around nine tenths occur once, and the top ten carry 3.5% to 5%. The sample consisted of PBMCs. The receptors shown here come from a human donor in good health. Some clones in this sample may be carry-over from other donors' samples. CDR3s include the opening cysteine and the closing phenylalanine or tryptophan. D genes are given only for firm matches. The size of a clone is reported for some rows only, either as once, few or many, or as a class for expanded clones.

clone_size	v_call	d_call	j_call	cdr3_aa	cdr3_nt
once	TRBV27	TRBD2	TRBJ2-2	CASSLFSGAGELFF	TGTGCCAGCAGTTTGTTTAGCGGGGCCGGGGAGCTGTTTTTT
once	TRBV18	TRBD1	TRBJ1-5	CASQEGGSSNQPQHF	TGTGCCAGCCAAGAAGGGGGCAGCTCCAATCAGCCCCAGCATTTT
NA	TRBV7-9	NA	TRBJ2-3	CASSLDAGAADTQYF	TGTGCCAGCAGCTTAGATGCGGGGGCGGCAGATACGCAGTATTTT
few	TRBV7-9	NA	TRBJ2-5	CASSLGQSPGTQYF	TGTGCCAGCAGCTTAGGGCAGAGTCCAGGGACCCAGTACTTC
NA	TRBV18	NA	TRBJ1-1	CASSQIQGPNTEAFF	TGTGCCAGCTCGCAAATTCAGGGGCCGAACACTGAAGCTTTCTTT
NA	TRBV2	TRBD1	TRBJ1-2	CASIQGKDGYTF	TGTGCCAGCATACAGGGGAAGGATGGCTACACCTTC
NA	TRBV7-6	TRBD2	TRBJ2-3	CASSLRTSGSTDTQYF	TGTGCCAGCAGCTTAAGGACTAGCGGGAGTACAGATACGCAGTATTTT
NA	TRBV5-1	TRBD2	TRBJ2-7	CASSLTSAGASYEQYF	TGCGCCAGCAGCTTGACTAGCGCCGGAGCGTCCTACGAGCAGTACTTC
NA	TRBV19	NA	TRBJ1-1	CASSMGWTVTEAFF	TGTGCCAGTAGTATGGGTTGGACAGTCACTGAAGCTTTCTTT
NA	TRBV5-1	TRBD1	TRBJ2-7	CASSLAGTAYEQYF	TGCGCCAGCAGCTTAGCCGGGACAGCCTACGAGCAGTACTTC
NA	TRBV28	NA	TRBJ2-5	CASRGLRGQTQYF	TGTGCCAGCAGGGGCCTCAGGGGACAGACCCAGTACTTC
NA	TRBV6-5	NA	TRBJ1-1	CASRVYWSADTEAFF	TGTGCCAGCAGGGTGTACTGGAGTGCGGACACTGAAGCTTTCTTT
NA	TRBV4-1	NA	TRBJ1-2	CASSQERRGPSNYGYTF	TGCGCCAGCAGCCAAGAGAGGAGGGGACCATCCAACTATGGCTACACCTTC
once	TRBV2	NA	TRBJ2-4	CASSGENIQYF	TGTGCCAGCAGCGGAGAAAACATTCAGTACTTC
NA	TRBV29-1	NA	TRBJ2-7	CSGQQGFEQYF	TGCAGCGGTCAACAGGGATTCGAGCAGTACTTC
NA	TRBV5-6	NA	TRBJ2-2	CASTALRSAGELFF	TGTGCCAGCACCGCACTTAGGAGCGCCGGGGAGCTGTTTTTT
NA	TRBV27	TRBD2	TRBJ2-3	CASMTSGRTDTQYF	TGTGCCAGCATGACTAGCGGGAGGACAGATACGCAGTATTTT
NA	TRBV5-8	TRBD2	TRBJ2-5	CASSPGGPFQETQYF	TGTGCCAGCAGTCCGGGGGGGCCTTTCCAAGAGACCCAGTACTTC
NA	TRBV7-3	TRBD2	TRBJ2-1	CASSPGTSGNFRSNEQFF	TGTGCCAGCAGCCCGGGGACTAGCGGAAACTTTAGATCCAATGAGCAGTTCTTC
once	TRBV19	TRBD1	TRBJ1-1	CASSSRTGNIVRTEAFF	TGTGCCAGTAGTTCCCGGACAGGGAATATCGTCCGCACTGAAGCTTTCTTT
NA	TRBV18	TRBD1	TRBJ2-7	CASSPSTGKEQYF	TGTGCCAGCTCTCCGTCGACAGGGAAAGAGCAGTACTTC
NA	TRBV2	NA	TRBJ1-5	CASRPRVGNQPQHF	TGTGCCAGCAGACCCAGGGTTGGCAATCAGCCCCAGCATTTT
NA	TRBV4-3	TRBD1	TRBJ1-2	CASSQEEGANYGYTF	TGCGCCAGCAGCCAAGAAGAGGGGGCAAACTATGGCTACACCTTC
NA	TRBV6-1	TRBD1	TRBJ1-4	CASSEGEGTGGEKLFF	TGTGCCAGCAGTGAAGGGGAGGGGACAGGGGGCGAAAAACTGTTTTTT
NA	TRBV4-3	TRBD2	TRBJ2-3	CASSASGGRSTDTQYF	TGCGCCAGCAGCGCTAGCGGGGGCAGAAGCACAGATACGCAGTATTTT
NA	TRBV6-6	TRBD1	TRBJ1-4	CASSSTGQGGEKLFF	TGTGCCAGCAGTTCTACGGGACAGGGGGGTGAAAAACTGTTTTTT
NA	TRBV10-1	TRBD1	TRBJ1-2	CASSDRGRPYGYTF	TGCGCCAGCTCCGACAGGGGGCGCCCCTATGGCTACACCTTC
NA	TRBV4-1	NA	TRBJ1-6	CASSPFPSSYNSPLHF	TGCGCCAGCAGCCCCTTCCCGAGCTCCTATAATTCACCCCTCCACTTT
NA	TRBV18	NA	TRBJ1-5	CASSPGGLNQPQHF	TGTGCCAGCTCACCGGGCGGGTTGAATCAGCCCCAGCATTTT
NA	TRBV25-1	NA	TRBJ1-2	CASSSTAYGYTF	TGTGCCAGTTCGTCGACAGCCTATGGCTACACCTTC
NA	TRBV7-8	TRBD2	TRBJ2-7	CASSRLAGSYEQYF	TGTGCCAGCAGCAGACTAGCGGGGTCCTACGAGCAGTACTTC
once	TRBV5-1	NA	TRBJ2-1	CASSLDGAHNEQFF	TGCGCCAGCAGCTTGGACGGAGCCCACAATGAGCAGTTCTTC
NA	TRBV7-6	NA	TRBJ1-4	CASSLLGYEKLFF	TGTGCCAGCAGCCTACTCGGGTATGAAAAACTGTTTTTT
NA	TRBV6-5	NA	TRBJ1-5	CASREFSNQPQHF	TGTGCCAGCAGGGAGTTTAGCAATCAGCCCCAGCATTTT
NA	TRBV30	NA	TRBJ2-3	CAWSTGTSTDTQYF	TGTGCCTGGAGTACAGGTACTAGCACAGATACGCAGTATTTT
NA	TRBV4-3	NA	TRBJ2-1	CASSQDSYNEQFF	TGCGCCAGCAGCCAAGACAGTTACAATGAGCAGTTCTTC